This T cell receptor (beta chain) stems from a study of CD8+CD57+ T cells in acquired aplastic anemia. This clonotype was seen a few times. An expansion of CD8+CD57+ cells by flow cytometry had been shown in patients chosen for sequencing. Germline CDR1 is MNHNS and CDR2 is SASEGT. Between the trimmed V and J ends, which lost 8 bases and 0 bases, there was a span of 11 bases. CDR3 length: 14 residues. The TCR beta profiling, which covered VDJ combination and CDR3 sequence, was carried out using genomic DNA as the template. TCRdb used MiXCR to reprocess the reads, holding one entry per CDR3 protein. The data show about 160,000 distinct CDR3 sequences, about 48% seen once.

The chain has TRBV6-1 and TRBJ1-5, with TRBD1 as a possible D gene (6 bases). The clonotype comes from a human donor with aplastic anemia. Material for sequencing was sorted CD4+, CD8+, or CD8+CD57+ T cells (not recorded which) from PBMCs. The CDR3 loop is CASWTAYSNQPQHF. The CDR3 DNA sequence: TGTGCCAGCTGGACAGCCTATAGCAATCAGCCCCAGCATTTT.